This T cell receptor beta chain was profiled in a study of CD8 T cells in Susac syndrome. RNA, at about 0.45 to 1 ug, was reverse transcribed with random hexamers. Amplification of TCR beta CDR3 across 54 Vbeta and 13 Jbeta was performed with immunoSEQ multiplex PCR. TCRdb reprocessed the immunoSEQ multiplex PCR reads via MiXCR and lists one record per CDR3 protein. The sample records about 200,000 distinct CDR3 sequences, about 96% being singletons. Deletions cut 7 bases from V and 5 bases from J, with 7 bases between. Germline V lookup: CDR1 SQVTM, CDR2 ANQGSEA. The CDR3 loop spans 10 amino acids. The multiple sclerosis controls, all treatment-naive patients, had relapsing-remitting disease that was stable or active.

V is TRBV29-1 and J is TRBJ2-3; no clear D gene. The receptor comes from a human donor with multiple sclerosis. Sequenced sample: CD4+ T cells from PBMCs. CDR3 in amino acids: CSAQLDTQYF. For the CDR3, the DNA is TGCAGCGCCCAGTTAGATACGCAGTATTTT.